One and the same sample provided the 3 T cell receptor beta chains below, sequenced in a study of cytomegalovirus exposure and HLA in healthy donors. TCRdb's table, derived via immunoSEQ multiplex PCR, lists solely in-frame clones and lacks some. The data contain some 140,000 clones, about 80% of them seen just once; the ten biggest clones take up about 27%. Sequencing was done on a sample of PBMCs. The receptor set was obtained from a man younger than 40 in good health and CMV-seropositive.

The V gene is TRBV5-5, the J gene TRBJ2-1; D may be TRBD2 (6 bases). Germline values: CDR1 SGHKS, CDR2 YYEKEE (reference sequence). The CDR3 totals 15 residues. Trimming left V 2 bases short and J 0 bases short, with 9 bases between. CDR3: CASSFGGNSYNEQFF. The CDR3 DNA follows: TGTGCCAGCAGCTTTGGGGGGAACTCCTACAATGAGCAGTTCTTC.

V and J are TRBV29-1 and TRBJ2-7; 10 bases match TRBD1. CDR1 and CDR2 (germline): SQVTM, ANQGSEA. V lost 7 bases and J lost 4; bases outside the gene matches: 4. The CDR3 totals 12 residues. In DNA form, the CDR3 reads TGCAGCGCAGGGACAGGGGTTTACGAGCAGTACTTC. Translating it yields CSAGTGVYEQYF.

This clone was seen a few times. The CDR3 spells CASSLLAGNSGEQYF. CDR3 DNA: TGTGCCAGCAGCTTACTAGCGGGGAATTCGGGAGAGCAGTACTTC. The chain uses TRBV7-2 and TRBJ2-7, with 9 bases fitting TRBD2. CDR3 length: 15 amino acids. From germline, CDR1 is SGHTA and CDR2 FQGNSA. Trimming at V came to 2 bases and at J to 7 bases, leaving 9 bases not matched to a gene.